This T cell receptor beta chain was identified in a study of post-analysis software for immune sequencing data (dated by TCRdb to about 2015). Notes on the research overall: Disease courses on record covered relapsing-remitting, secondary progressive and progressive-relapsing multiple sclerosis, though some patients had no subtype annotation. Patient repertoires were compared against 11 to 12 previously published healthy control repertoires from donors aged roughly 6 to 27 years. A subset of samples was prepared in parallel using single-end sample barcoding, then pooled and co-amplified after Illumina adapter ligation. General study outcomes and caveats: The multiple sclerosis patient group was slightly younger than the control group. Direct clustering with F measure showed strong co-clustering of samples prepared in the same batch, prompting a batch-effect correction. Roughly 5 TRBV segments, including TRBV5-6, TRBV5-1 and TRBV20-1, were significantly more frequent in patients than controls. Normalized Chao1 diversity was significantly lower in multiple sclerosis patients than controls, suggesting substantial peripheral T-cell clonal expansion.

To demonstrate the VDJtools post-analysis software, TCR beta repertoires were profiled from the peripheral blood of roughly 12 young patients with multiple sclerosis. The patients with multiple sclerosis were children and adolescents between 6 and 15 years of age. Preparation of the library involved PCR. The listed sequencing device is Illumina HiSeq 2500. To reduce PCR and sequencing biases, unique molecular identifiers were built into the TCR beta cDNA libraries. Some 500,000 cDNA molecules were obtained for every 1 to 10 million input T cells, so each molecule roughly corresponded to one T cell. The patient libraries were prepared and sequenced with the same protocol used for the earlier healthy control dataset. Within a given batch, samples were prepared together, multiplexed and sequenced on the same HiSeq lane. Per the authors' processing: Raw barcoded reads were processed with MIGEC, discarding single-read molecular identifier groups before consensus assembly and CDR3 extraction. VDJtools was used for post-analysis of the clonotype tables, and diversity was normalized by down-sampling every dataset to the size of the smallest sample. To correct batch-related cross-sample contamination, repertoire overlap clustering matched CDR3 amino acid sequences but not nucleotide sequences. TCRdb cleaned the public reads at Q25 with fastp, built clones with MiXCR and kept in-frame beta chains. Rows with a matching CDR3 protein are joined into one entry that keeps the most common DNA and genes. The V and J calls shown here were made by TCRdb, not taken from the authors' results. The sample data list approximately 440,000 distinct CDR3 sequences, and under 55% of these were observed just once. The ten largest clones take up 12% of the sample.

With regard to this clonotype: Its specific antigen is unknown. Per-base qualities were not stored, and no clone one base away is much larger.

From its cysteine to its phenylalanine, the CDR3 spans 15 amino acids. This entry keeps only the CDR3 DNA: 45 bases, framed from base 1. CDR1 and CDR2, looked up from the germline V gene, are MNHNS and SASEGT. The germline V end is reduced by 3 bases and the J end by 0 bases; junction bases left unmatched: 1. The material sequenced was blood. The chain is assembled from TRBV6-1 and TRBJ2-3; 9 central bases correspond to TRBD1. This clonotype was obtained from a girl aged 5-17 years with multiple sclerosis. The bases are TGTGCCAGCAGTGACGGACAGGGGAGCACAGATACGCAGTATTTT. It codes for CASSDGQGSTDTQYF.